This T cell receptor beta chain was retrieved from a study of metastatic and nonmetastatic thyroid tumors. The wider study: The comparison covered peripheral blood and tumor or nodule tissue in malignant and benign thyroid patients.

All patients reached thyroid surgery having received no treatment beforehand. The germline V gene encodes CDR1 KGHSH and CDR2 LQKENI. The CDR3 has 13 amino acids. Original handling: It was from CDR3 differences across clinicopathological groups that a distant-metastasis classifier for papillary thyroid cancer was built. TCRdb re-called clones via MiXCR from the PCR reads. TCRdb, not the original authors, processed these V and J calls. The repertoire holds about 24,000 clones, with about 20% as singletons. Study findings and constraints: When malignant thyroid tumors were compared with benign nodules, TCR beta diversity was reportedly significantly higher in the malignant tumors. This held in both blood and tumor samples.

In the case of this clone: The target antigen is unknown. Likely a read error: the CDR3 ends without its conserved phenylalanine or tryptophan.

The sequence came from a female donor with papillary thyroid cancer or a benign thyroid nodule (not recorded which). Some clones in this sample may be carry-over from other donors' samples. The chain recombines TRBV18 with TRBJ1-1, with D possibly TRBD1 on 6 matching bases. Input material: blood. The chain's CDR3 is CASLSQGNTEAFL. Here the CDR3 DNA reads TGTGCCAGCCTAAGTCAGGGGAACACCGAAGCTTTCCTT.